This section outlines one T cell receptor (beta chain) sequence together with its context. What it binds is unknown. The source of the sample is a study of identical twins. The study, taken as a whole, reports: Modelling underestimated the level of out-of-frame TCR alpha sharing observed in monozygotic twins.

Template switching, a step in the protocol, added a universal primer site, and cDNA carried unique molecular identifiers. TCRdb re-derived calls from the 5' RACE reads in MiXCR, one entry per CDR3 protein. The sample yields some 1,700,000 distinct CDR3 sequences, about 30% seen once. The V end was cut by 6 bases, the J end by 6 bases, with 14 bases between. The CDR3 runs 13 residues. CDR1 is LNHDA and CDR2 is SQIVND in the germline V gene (reference sequence). The TCR was taken from a newborn girl in good health. This chain joins TRBV19 and TRBJ2-5; weak D call: TRBD1 (6 bases). The sample taken for sequencing was cord blood. In nucleotides, the CDR3 is TGTGCCAGTAGAGGACAGCCGGGGAAGACCCAGTACTTC. Translated: CASRGQPGKTQYF.